This TCR beta chain emerged from a study of blood T cell repertoires in COVID-19. Looked up from germline, CDR1 is LGHNA and CDR2 is YNFKEQ. Deletions cut 0 bases from V and 6 bases from J, with 12 bases between. This CDR3 has 14 amino acids. Clones were read by immunoSEQ multiplex PCR, and TCRdb kept only the in-frame ones, dropping some. The sample consists of about 270,000 clones, about nine tenths of them appearing once. V is TRBV4-2 and J is TRBJ2-7, with TRBD1 as a possible D gene (5 bases). Sequencing input: peripheral blood. This clonotype was obtained from a man aged 40-55 years with active or convalescent COVID-19. As DNA, the CDR3 is TGTGCCAGCAGCCAAGATCGACAGACATCCGAGCAGTACTTC. This codes for CASSQDRQTSEQYF.